This TCR beta chain was retrieved from a study of control samples from healthy donors and cancer patients. The germline CDR1 and CDR2 sequences are LGHDT and YNNKEL (reference sequence). V lost 4 bases and J 7 bases, leaving 13 bases between the germline ends. The CDR3 runs 14 residues. TCRdb's copy holds only in-frame clones and misses some; the assay was immunoSEQ multiplex PCR. Of over 110,000 clones in the sample, approximately 91% were seen once. The sequenced material came from blood. The TCR was taken from a woman in her twenties or thirties in good health. The chain combines TRBV3-1 (or the pseudogene TRBV3-2) with TRBJ1-4; a possible D gene is TRBD1 (5 bases). The CDR3 is CASSLQGRGEKLFF. CDR3 DNA sequence: TGTGCCAGCAGCCTCCAGGGTCGTGGTGAAAAACTGTTTTTT.